This section outlines one TCR beta chain sequence together with its context. CDR3 length: 14 amino acids. V gave up 0 bases and J gave up 8 bases; unmatched junction bases: 2. Per the germline V gene, CDR1 is SGHRS and CDR2 is YFSETQ. This sample stems from a study of blood T cell repertoires in COVID-19. Study-level information: Spain, Italy and the United States supplied samples that represented acute and convalescent COVID-19. The cDNA or gDNA used as material had been derived from T cells, B-cell-depleted T cells, or PBMCs.

Authors' processing steps: Estimated nucleated cell counts came from reference gene primer amplification. Sequencing was performed with immunoSEQ multiplex PCR; in TCRdb, only in-frame clones are kept and a portion is missing. V and J calls and clone size come straight from that table; D and trimming were deduced from the DNA. Seen here are some 150,000 clones, 80% to 90% observed once, and the top ten hold approximately 3.5%. This receptor was obtained from a man aged 65 to 79 with acute or convalescent COVID-19. The rearrangement links TRBV5-1 to TRBJ1-6, with 7 bases fitting TRBD1. The sequencing input was peripheral blood. DNA of the CDR3: TGCGCCAGCAGCTTGGGACAGGGTGATTCACCCCTCCACTTT. This codes for CASSLGQGDSPLHF.